This passage covers 7 T cell receptor beta chains from one sample sequenced in a study of early T cells in non-severe SARS-CoV-2 infection. TCRdb re-analysed the 5' RACE reads in MiXCR, keeping a single row per CDR3 protein. The table lists around 92,000 distinct CDR3 sequences, approximately 9.9% of them singletons, with approximately 5% in the top ten. The sample taken for sequencing was whole blood. The receptors come from an adult who was a healthcare worker with PCR-confirmed SARS-CoV-2 infection or an uninfected control (not recorded which).

This clonotype was found many times. V is TRBV29-1 and J is TRBJ1-1; D perhaps matches TRBD1 (6 bases). The V and J ends lost 3 bases and 3 bases respectively, with 8 bases between them. Germline CDR1 is SQVTM and CDR2 is ANQGSEA. The CDR3 totals 12 residues. The CDR3 nucleotides are TGCAGCGTTGACAAGGGGGACACTGAAGCTTTCTTT. It translates to CSVDKGDTEAFF.

The chain joins TRBV6-2 or TRBV6-3 to TRBJ2-3; 10 bases line up with TRBD2. The CDR3 has 15 residues. The J segment lost 4 bases and the V segment lost 8 bases, leaving 9 bases of the junction unmatched. Looked up from germline, CDR1 is MNHEY and CDR2 is SVGEGT. The CDR3 DNA reads TGTGCCAGCGGATATAGCGGGAGGTGGCCAGATACGCAGTATTTT. Amino acid sequence: CASGYSGRWPDTQYF.

This clonotype has more than one count but fewer than ten. This chain connects TRBV20-1 to TRBJ2-1; TRBD1 agrees at 7 bases. The germline gives CDR1 DFQATT, CDR2 SNEGSKA (reference sequence). The V and J ends lost 6 bases and 4 bases, in that order; junction bases with no gene match: 15. This CDR3 spans 16 amino acids. CDR3 nucleotide sequence: TGCAGTGCCCCTATAGGGGCAGGGGGAGAATACAATGAGCAGTTCTTC. Residues: CSAPIGAGGEYNEQFF.

This clonotype was seen a handful of times. The gene calls are TRBV18 and TRBJ2-1, with TRBD1 identical over 8 bases. CDR3 size: 13 residues. Germline lookup yields CDR1 KGHSH and CDR2 LQKENI. The J segment lost 9 bases and the V segment lost 1 base, leaving 2 bases of the junction unmatched. The chain's CDR3 is CASSPLRGPEQFF. CDR3 nucleotides: TGTGCCAGCTCACCACTCAGGGGGCCTGAGCAGTTCTTC.

Only a few counts were recorded for this clonotype. V and J are TRBV7-6 and TRBJ2-5, with 11 bases matching TRBD2. The germline V gene has CDR1 SGHVS and CDR2 FNYEAQ. V gave up 5 bases and J gave up 5 bases; unmatched junction bases: 4. The CDR3 runs 14 residues. The CDR3 DNA is TGTGCCAGCAGCGTTAGCGGGAGGGCCGAGACCCAGTACTTC. It specifies CASSVSGRAETQYF.

V and J are TRBV30 and TRBJ2-7; D gene uncertain. Between the trimmed V and J ends, which lost 0 bases and 3 bases, there was a span of 9 bases. This CDR3 comprises 13 residues. Germline V gene sequence: CDR1 GTSNPN, CDR2 SVGIG (reference sequence). The CDR3 loop is CAWSVGKGYEQYF. The CDR3, as DNA: TGTGCCTGGAGTGTAGGGAAGGGCTACGAGCAGTACTTC. The complete variable domain, with remaining parts taken from reference TRBV30 and TRBJ2-7, reads SQTIHQWPATLVQPVGSPLSLECTVEGTSNPNLYWYRQAAGRGLQLLFYSVGIGQISSEVPQNLSASRPQDRQFILSSKKLLLSDSGFYLCAWSVGKGYEQYFGPGTRLTVT.

This clonotype was found a few times. This sequence joins TRBV20-1 and TRBJ1-5, with D unclear. There are 12 residues in the CDR3. Between the trimmed V and J ends, which lost 7 bases and 1 base, there was a span of 8 bases. Germline values: CDR1 DFQATT, CDR2 SNEGSKA (reference sequence). This CDR3 is CSVRRSNQPQHF. CDR3 DNA sequence: TGCAGTGTCCGGAGGAGCAATCAGCCCCAGCATTTT.